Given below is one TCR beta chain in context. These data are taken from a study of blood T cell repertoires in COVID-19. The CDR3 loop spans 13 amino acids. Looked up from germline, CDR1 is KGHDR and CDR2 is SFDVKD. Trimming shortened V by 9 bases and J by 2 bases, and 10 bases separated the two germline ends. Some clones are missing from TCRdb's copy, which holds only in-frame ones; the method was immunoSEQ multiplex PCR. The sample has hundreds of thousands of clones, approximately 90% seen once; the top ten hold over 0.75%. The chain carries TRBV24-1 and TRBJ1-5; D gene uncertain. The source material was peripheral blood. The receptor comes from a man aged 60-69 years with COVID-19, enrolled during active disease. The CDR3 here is CATGGNGNQPQHF. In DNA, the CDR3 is TGTGCCACCGGAGGGAATGGCAATCAGCCCCAGCATTTT.